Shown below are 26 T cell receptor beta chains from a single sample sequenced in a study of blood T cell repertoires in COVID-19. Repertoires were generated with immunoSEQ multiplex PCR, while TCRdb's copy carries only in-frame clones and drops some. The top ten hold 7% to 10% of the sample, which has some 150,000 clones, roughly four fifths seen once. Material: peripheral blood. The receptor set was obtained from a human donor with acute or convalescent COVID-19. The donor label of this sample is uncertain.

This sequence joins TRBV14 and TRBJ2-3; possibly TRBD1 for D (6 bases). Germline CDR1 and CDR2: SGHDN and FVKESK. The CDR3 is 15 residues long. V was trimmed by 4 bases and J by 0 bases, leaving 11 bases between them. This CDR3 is CASSRTGWSTDTQYF. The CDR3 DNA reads TGTGCCAGCAGCCGCACAGGGTGGAGCACAGATACGCAGTATTTT.

This chain's CDR3 is CASNRQVRTEAFF. Written as DNA, the CDR3 is TGTGCCAGCAATCGACAGGTTAGGACTGAAGCTTTCTTT. This chain joins TRBV2 and TRBJ1-1, with D maybe TRBD1 (6 bases). The CDR3 consists of 13 residues. The ends were cut back, 7 bases at V and 5 bases at J, with 14 bases in the middle. Germline CDR1 reads SNHLY; CDR2 reads FYNNEI.

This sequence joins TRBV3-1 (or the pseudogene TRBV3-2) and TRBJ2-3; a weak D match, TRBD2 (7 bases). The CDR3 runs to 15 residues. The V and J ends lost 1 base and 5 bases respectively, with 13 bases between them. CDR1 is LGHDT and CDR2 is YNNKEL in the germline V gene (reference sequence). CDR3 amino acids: CASSQAGEGVDTQYF. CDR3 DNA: TGTGCCAGCAGCCAAGCGGGGGAGGGGGTAGATACGCAGTATTTT.

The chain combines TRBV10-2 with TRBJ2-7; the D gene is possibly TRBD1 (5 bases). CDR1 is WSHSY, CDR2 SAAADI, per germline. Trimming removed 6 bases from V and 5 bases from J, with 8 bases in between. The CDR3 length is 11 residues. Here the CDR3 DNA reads TGCGCCAGCAGCACAGGTAACGAGCAGTACTTC. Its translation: CASSTGNEQYF.

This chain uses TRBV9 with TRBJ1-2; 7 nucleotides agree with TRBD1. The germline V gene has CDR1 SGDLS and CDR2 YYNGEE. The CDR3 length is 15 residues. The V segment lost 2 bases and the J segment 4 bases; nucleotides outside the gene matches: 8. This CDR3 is CASSVSGTDIYGYTF. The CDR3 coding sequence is TGTGCCAGCAGCGTCTCCGGGACAGACATCTATGGCTACACCTTC. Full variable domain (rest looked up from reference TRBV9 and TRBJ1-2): DSGVTQTPKHLITATGQRVTLRCSPRSGDLSVYWYQQSLDQGLQFLIQYYNGEERAKGNILERFSAQQFPDLHSELNLSSLELGDSALYFCASSVSGTDIYGYTFGSGTRLTVV.

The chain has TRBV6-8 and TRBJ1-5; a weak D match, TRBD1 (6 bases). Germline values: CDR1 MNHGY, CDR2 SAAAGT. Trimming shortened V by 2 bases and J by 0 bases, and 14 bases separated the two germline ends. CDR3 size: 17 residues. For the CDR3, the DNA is TGTGCCAGCAGTTACGGCGACAGGACCTATAGCAATCAGCCCCAGCATTTT. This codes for CASSYGDRTYSNQPQHF.

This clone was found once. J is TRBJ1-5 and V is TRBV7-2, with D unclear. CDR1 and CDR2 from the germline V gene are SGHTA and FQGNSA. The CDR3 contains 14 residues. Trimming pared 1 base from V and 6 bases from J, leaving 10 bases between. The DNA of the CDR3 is TGTGCCAGCAGCTTAGGCGGGATGGGTCAGCCCCAGCATTTT. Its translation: CASSLGGMGQPQHF.

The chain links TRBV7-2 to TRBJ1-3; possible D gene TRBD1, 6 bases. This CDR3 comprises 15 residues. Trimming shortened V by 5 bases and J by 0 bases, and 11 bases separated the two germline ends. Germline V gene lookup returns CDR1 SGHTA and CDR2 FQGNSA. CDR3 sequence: CASSPQTGSGNTIYF. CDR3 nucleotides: TGTGCCAGCAGCCCCCAGACAGGCTCTGGAAACACCATATATTTT.

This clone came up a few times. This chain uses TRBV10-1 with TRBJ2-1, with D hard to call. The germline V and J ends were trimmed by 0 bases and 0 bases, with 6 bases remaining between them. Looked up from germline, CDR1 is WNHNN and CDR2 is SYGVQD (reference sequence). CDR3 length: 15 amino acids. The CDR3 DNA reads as TGCGCCAGCAGTGAGTCGGTGAGCTCCTACAATGAGCAGTTCTTC. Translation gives CASSESVSSYNEQFF.

CDR3 loop: CASSLGDSNSPLHF. DNA of the CDR3: TGTGCCAGCAGCTTAGGGGACAGTAATTCACCCCTCCACTTT. V usage is TRBV11-1 and J usage is TRBJ1-6, with 7 nucleotides matching TRBD1. CDR3 length: 14 amino acids. The V gene's germline CDR1 is SGHAT and CDR2 FQDESV (reference sequence). Trimming removed 1 base from V and 6 bases from J; junction bases left unmatched: 0.

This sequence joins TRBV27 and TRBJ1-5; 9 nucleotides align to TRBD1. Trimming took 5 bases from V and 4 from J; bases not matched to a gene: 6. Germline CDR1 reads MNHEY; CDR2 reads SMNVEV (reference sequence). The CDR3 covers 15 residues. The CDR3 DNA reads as TGTGCCAGCAGTCCCTTGGGACAGGGAAATCAGCCCCAGCATTTT. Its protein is CASSPLGQGNQPQHF.

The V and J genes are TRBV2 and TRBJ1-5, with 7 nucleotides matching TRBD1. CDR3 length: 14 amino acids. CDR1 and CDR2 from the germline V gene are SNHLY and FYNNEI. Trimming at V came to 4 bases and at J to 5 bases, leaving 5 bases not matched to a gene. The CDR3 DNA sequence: TGTGCCAGCAGTGTCAGGGGGAGCCATCAGCCCCAGCATTTT. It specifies CASSVRGSHQPQHF.

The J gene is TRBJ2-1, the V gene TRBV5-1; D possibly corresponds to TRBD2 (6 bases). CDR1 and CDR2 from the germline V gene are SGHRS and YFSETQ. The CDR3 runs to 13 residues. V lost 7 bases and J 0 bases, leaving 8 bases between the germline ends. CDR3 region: CASGEASYNEQFF. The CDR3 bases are TGCGCCAGCGGGGAGGCCTCCTACAATGAGCAGTTCTTC.

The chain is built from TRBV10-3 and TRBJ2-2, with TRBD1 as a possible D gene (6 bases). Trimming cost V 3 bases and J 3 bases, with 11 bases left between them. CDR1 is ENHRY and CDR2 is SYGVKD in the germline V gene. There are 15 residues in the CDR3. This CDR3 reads CAISERDTYTGELFF. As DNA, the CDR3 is TGTGCCATCAGTGAACGGGACACCTACACCGGGGAGCTGTTTTTT.

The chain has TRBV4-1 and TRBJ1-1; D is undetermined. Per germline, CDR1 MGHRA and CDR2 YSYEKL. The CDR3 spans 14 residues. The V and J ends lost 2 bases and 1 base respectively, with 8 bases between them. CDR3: CASSQYNANTEAFF. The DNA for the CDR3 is TGCGCCAGCAGCCAATACAACGCGAACACTGAAGCTTTCTTT.

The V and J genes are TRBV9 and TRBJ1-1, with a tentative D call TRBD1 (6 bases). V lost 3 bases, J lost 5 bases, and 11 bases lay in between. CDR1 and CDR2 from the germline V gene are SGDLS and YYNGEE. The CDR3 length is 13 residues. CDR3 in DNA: TGTGCCAGCAGCGAGGGGGGGAGGACTGAAGCTTTCTTT. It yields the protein CASSEGGRTEAFF.

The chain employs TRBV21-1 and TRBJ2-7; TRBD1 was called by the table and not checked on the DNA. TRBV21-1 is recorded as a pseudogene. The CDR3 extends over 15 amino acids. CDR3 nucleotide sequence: TGTGCCAGCAGCAAAGTAACAGGGGGCTGGTACGAGCAGTACGTC. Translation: CASSKVTGGWYEQYV.

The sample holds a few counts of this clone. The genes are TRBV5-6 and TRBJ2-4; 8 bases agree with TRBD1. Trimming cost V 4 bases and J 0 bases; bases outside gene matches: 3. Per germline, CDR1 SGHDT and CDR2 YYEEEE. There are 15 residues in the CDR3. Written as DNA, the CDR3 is TGTGCCAGCAGCCTGACAGGGGTAGCCAAAAACATTCAGTACTTC. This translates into CASSLTGVAKNIQYF.

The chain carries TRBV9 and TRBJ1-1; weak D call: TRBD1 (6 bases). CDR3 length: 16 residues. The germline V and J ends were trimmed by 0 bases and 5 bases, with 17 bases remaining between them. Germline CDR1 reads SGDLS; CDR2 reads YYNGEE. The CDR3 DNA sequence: TGTGCCAGCAGCGTAGCGTACTCAGGGGCAGGGACTGAAGCTTTCTTT. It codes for CASSVAYSGAGTEAFF. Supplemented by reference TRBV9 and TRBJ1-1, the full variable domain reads DSGVTQTPKHLITATGQRVTLRCSPRSGDLSVYWYQQSLDQGLQFLIQYYNGEERAKGNILERFSAQQFPDLHSELNLSSLELGDSALYFCASSVAYSGAGTEAFFGQGTRLTVV.

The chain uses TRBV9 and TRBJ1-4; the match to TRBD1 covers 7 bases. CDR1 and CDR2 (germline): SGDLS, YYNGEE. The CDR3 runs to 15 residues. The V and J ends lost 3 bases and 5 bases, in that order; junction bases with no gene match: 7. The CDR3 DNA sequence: TGTGCCAGCAGCGCACCGGGACAGAGCAATGAAAAACTGTTTTTT. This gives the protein CASSAPGQSNEKLFF.

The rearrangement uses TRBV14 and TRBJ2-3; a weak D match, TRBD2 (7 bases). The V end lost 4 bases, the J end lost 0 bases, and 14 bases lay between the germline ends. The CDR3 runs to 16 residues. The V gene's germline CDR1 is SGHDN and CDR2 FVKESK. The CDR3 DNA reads TGTGCCAGCAGCCGGTGGGCGGGGGCTAGCACAGATACGCAGTATTTT. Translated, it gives CASSRWAGASTDTQYF.

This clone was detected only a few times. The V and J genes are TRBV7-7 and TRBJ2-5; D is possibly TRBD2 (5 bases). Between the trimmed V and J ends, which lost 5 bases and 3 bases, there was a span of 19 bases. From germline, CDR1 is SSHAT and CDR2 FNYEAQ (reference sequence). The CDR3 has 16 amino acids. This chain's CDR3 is CASSTPAVGIKETQYF. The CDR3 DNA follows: TGTGCCAGCAGCACCCCAGCGGTGGGGATTAAAGAGACCCAGTACTTC.

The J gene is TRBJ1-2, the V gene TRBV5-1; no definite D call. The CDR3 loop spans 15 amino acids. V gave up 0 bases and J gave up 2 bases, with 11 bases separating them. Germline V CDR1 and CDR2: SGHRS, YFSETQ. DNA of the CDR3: TGCGCCAGCAGCTTGGCACCAGATCGAAACTATGGCTACACCTTC. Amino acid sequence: CASSLAPDRNYGYTF. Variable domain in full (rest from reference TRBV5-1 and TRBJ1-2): KAGVTQTPRYLIKTRGQQVTLSCSPISGHRSVSWYQQTPGQGLQFLFEYFSETQRNKGNFPGRFSGRQFSNSRSEMNVSTLELGDSALYLCASSLAPDRNYGYTFGSGTRLTVV.

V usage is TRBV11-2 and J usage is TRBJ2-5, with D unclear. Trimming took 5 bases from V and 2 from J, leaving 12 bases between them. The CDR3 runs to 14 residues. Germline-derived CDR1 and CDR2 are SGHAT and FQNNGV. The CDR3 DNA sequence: TGTGCCAGCAGCCCGACTCTTCTTCAAGAGACCCAGTACTTC. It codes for CASSPTLLQETQYF.

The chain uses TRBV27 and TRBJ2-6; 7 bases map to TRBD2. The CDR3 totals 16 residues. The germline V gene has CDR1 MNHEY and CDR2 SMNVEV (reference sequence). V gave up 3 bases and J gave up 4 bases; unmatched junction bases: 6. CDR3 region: CASSFRGVYGANVLTF. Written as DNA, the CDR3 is TGTGCCAGCAGTTTTCGGGGGGTCTACGGGGCCAACGTCCTGACTTTC.

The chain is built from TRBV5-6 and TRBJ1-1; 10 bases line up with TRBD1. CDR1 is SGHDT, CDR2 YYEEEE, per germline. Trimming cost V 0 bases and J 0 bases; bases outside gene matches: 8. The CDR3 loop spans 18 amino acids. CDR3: CASSLGTGGLAMNTEAFF. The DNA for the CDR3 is TGTGCCAGCAGCTTGGGGACAGGGGGTTTGGCGATGAACACTGAAGCTTTCTTT.